One and the same sample provided the 2 T cell receptor beta chains below, sequenced in a study of T cell repertoires in cytomegalovirus infection. The antigens these receptors bind are not known. A single record per CDR3 protein comes from TCRdb applying MiXCR to the reads. The sample lists 750,000 to 900,000 distinct CDR3 sequences, almost 30% seen once, with approximately 14% in the top ten. Source: cultured CD8+ T cells from PBMCs, taken from culture after CMV antigen stimulation. All receptors come from a human donor in good health (CMV status not recorded). Some clones in this sample may be carry-over from other donors' samples.

The rearrangement joins TRBV4-1 to TRBJ2-7; D is unclear. V lost 1 base to trimming and J lost 1 base, with 11 bases between them. Germline V gene lookup returns CDR1 MGHRA and CDR2 YSYEKL. The CDR3 length is 15 residues. The CDR3 nucleotides are TGCGCCAGCAGCCAAGTTTTTGCGGAATCCTACGAGCAGTACTTC. Encoded protein: CASSQVFAESYEQYF.

The rearrangement uses TRBV6-2 or TRBV6-3 and TRBJ1-1, with D maybe TRBD1 (5 bases). Trimming took off 7 bases at V and 10 bases at J, with 22 bases between the two ends. The CDR3 runs to 14 residues. Germline assignment: CDR1 MNHEY and CDR2 SVGEGT. The CDR3 DNA follows: TGTGCCAGCAACGAAGCCTGGGGGATTTTCGGAGCTTTCTTT. Residues: CASNEAWGIFGAFF.